This T cell receptor beta chain was retrieved from a study of response to subunit inactivated influenza vaccine. TCRdb used MiXCR to reprocess the RT-PCR reads, holding one entry per CDR3 protein. The sample yields fewer than 400,000 distinct CDR3 sequences, just over 20% seen once. Germline CDR1 is LNHNV and CDR2 is YYDKDF (reference sequence). The CDR3 covers 17 residues. V lost 0 bases, J lost 0 bases, and 13 bases lay in between. This TCR was recovered from a man aged 45 to 75 who received an inactivated influenza vaccine. The sequencing used PBMCs from blood, collected 21 months after vaccination. This chain links TRBV15 with TRBJ2-3, with D maybe TRBD2 (6 bases). The CDR3 loop is CATSRDATSRSTDTQYF. The CDR3 DNA sequence: TGTGCCACCAGCAGAGATGCCACTAGCAGGAGCACAGATACGCAGTATTTT.